This T cell receptor (beta chain) appears in the sequencing data of a study of Graves' ophthalmopathy and Graves' hyperthyroidism. V gave up 3 bases and J gave up 6 bases; unmatched junction bases: 6. Germline CDR1 reads SGHRS; CDR2 reads YFSETQ. The CDR3 extends over 13 amino acids. Ten or more counts support this clonotype. The sequenced template was RNA, covering the TCR beta CDR3 region. First-round RT-PCR with HTBI primers preceded a second-round multiplex PCR. TCRdb re-analysed the multiplex PCR reads in MiXCR, keeping a single row per CDR3 protein. Of roughly 50,000 distinct CDR3 sequences listed, 50% to 65% are singletons.

Sequenced material: peripheral blood. This TCR was recovered from an adult man with Graves' ophthalmopathy. The genes are TRBV5-1 and TRBJ2-7; TRBD1 matches 7 bases. Here the CDR3 DNA reads TGCGCCAGCAGCTGGCAGGGGGACGGCGAGCAGTACTTC. Translation gives CASSWQGDGEQYF.